This T cell receptor (beta chain) was identified in a study of cytomegalovirus exposure and HLA in healthy donors. Overall study findings and caveats: Across donors, most TCRs were seen rarely, yet some public ones were widespread.

As concerns this clone: Its target is unknown.

Here immunoSEQ multiplex PCR was the method, and the copy in TCRdb shows in-frame clones only, minus some. The sample consists of some 200,000 clones, about nine tenths of them appearing once. The sample comprised PBMCs. The receptor was derived from a woman aged 18-29 years in good health and CMV-seronegative.

This CDR3 is CASSYPSGDTQYF. In nucleotides, the CDR3 is TGTGCCAGCAGTTACCCTAGCGGAGATACGCAGTATTTT. V is TRBV6-5 and J is TRBJ2-3; 7 bases are shared with TRBD2. The CDR3 has 13 amino acids. Germline CDR1 is MNHEY and CDR2 is SVGAGI. V was clipped by 2 bases and J by 5 bases; unmatched bases: 1.